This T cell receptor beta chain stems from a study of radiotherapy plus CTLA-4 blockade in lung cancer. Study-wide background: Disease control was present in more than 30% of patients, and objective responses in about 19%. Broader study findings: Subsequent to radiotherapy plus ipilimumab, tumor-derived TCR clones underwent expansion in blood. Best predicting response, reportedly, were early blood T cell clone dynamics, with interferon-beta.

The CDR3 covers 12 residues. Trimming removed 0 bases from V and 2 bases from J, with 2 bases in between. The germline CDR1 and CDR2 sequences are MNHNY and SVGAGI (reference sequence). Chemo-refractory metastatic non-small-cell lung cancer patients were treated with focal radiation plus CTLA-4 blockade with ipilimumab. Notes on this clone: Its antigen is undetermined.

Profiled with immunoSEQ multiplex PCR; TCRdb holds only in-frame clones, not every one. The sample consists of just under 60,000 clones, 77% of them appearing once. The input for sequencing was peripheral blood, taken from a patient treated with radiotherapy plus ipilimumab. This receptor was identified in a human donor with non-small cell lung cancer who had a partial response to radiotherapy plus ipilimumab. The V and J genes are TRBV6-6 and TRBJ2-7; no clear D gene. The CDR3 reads CASSYSTYEQYF. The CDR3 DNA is TGTGCCAGCAGTTACTCCACCTACGAGCAGTACTTC.